A selection of T cell receptor beta chains follows, all from one sample in a study of shared clonotypes between healthy human individuals. TCRdb keeps only in-frame clones here, not all; method: immunoSEQ multiplex PCR. Altogether more than 550,000 clones are present, roughly 91% being singletons, with the ten largest covering more than 30%. The material sequenced was memory CD8+ T cells from PBMCs. These receptor sequences come from a man aged 18 to 30 in good health. Some clones in this sample may be carry-over from other donors' samples. Each CDR3 is given without its conserved first and last residue.

TRBJ2-2 TRBV5-1 11 ASRTGNTGELF
TRBJ2-1 TRBV7-9 11 ASRSASINEQF
TRBJ1-4 TRBV9 12 ASSAQGGDEKLF
TRBJ2-1 TRBV15 14 ATSRRRTVTYNEQF
TRBJ2-7 TRBV27 13 ASSQIAGGTYEQY
TRBJ2-1 TRBV2 13 ASSEISGRGNEQF
TRBJ2-2 TRBV27 13 ASSLSFGNTGELF
- TRBV11-2 12 ASSLVRGGYEQY
TRBJ2-3 TRBV9 13 ASSVLAGVADTQY
TRBJ2-7 TRBV7-9 14 ASSFLDRSPGYEQY
TRBJ2-3 TRBV5-1 13 ASTTGQAGTDTQY